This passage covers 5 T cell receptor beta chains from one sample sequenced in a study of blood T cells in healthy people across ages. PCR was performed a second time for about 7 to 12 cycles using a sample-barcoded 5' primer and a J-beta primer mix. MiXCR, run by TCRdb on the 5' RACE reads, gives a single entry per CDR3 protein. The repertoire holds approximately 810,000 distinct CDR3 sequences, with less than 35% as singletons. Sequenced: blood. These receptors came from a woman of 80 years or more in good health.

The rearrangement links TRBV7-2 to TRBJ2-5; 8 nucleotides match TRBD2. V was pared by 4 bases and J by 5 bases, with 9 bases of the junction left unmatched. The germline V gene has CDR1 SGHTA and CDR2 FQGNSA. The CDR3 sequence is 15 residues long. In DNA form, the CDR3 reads TGTGCCAGCAGCTCCGAAGGACTAGCTGTGGAGACCCAGTACTTC. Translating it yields CASSSEGLAVETQYF.

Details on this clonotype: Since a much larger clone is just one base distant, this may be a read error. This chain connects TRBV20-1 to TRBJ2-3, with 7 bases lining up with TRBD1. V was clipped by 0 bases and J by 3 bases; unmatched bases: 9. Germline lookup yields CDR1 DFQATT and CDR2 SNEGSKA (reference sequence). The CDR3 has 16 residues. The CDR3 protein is CSARDRGRGLTDTQYF. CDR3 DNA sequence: TGCAGTGCTAGAGATCGGGGTAGGGGGCTAACAGATACGCAGTATTTT.

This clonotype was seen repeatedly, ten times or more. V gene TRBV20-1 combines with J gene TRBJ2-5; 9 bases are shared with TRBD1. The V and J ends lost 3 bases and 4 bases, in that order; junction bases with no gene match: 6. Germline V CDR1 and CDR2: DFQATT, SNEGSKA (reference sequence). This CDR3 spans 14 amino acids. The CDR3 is CSASPGQGLETQYF. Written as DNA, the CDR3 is TGCAGTGCTAGCCCGGGACAGGGTTTAGAGACCCAGTACTTC.

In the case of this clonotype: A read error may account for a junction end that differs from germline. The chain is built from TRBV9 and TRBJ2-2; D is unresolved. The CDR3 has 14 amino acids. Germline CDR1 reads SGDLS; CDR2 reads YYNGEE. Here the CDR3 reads CASSVGGPPAERFF. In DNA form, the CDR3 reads TGTGCCAGCAGCGTAGGAGGCCCCCCTGCGGAGCGGTTTTTT.

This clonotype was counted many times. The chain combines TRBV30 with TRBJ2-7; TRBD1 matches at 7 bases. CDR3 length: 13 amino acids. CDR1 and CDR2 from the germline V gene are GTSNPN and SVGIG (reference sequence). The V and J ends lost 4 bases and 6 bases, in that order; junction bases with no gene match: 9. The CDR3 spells CAWTRQGLREQYF. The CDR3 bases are TGTGCCTGGACACGACAGGGTCTACGCGAGCAGTACTTC.